Shown below are 3 T cell receptor beta chains from a single sample sequenced in a study of post-analysis software for immune sequencing data. Notes on the study in general: About 5 TRBV segments were significantly more frequent in patients than in controls. TRBV5-6, TRBV5-1 and TRBV20-1 were among these segments.

Presence of unique molecular identifiers characterized the TCR beta cDNA libraries. TCRdb ran MiXCR on the PCR reads and lists one entry per CDR3 protein. The sample records about 560,000 distinct CDR3 sequences, 40% to 50% being singletons. The antigens these receptors bind are not known. The sequencing sample was made of blood. All receptors come from a girl between 10 and 17 years old with multiple sclerosis.

This clonotype was counted a few times. The chain links TRBV3-1 to TRBJ2-5, with TRBD2 identical over 7 bases. The V segment lost 3 bases and the J segment 5 bases; nucleotides outside the gene matches: 9. The CDR3 spans 15 residues. The germline CDR1 and CDR2 sequences are LGHDT and YNNKEL (reference sequence). The CDR3 region has the DNA TGTGCCAGCAGCCAGGGATGGTCCGGGAGGGAGACCCAGTACTTC. Residues: CASSQGWSGRETQYF.

As concerns this clonotype: The junction departs from the called germline gene at one end, perhaps through a read error. The chain couples TRBV12-3 or TRBV12-4 to TRBJ2-1; 12 bases agree with TRBD1. The CDR3 extends over 16 amino acids. The CDR3 loop is CASSVPGQGAPNVQFF. The CDR3 region has the DNA TGTGCCAGCAGTGTGCCGGGACAGGGGGCGCCCAATGTGCAGTTCTTC.

On this clonotype itself: The junction differs from germline at one of its ends, possibly a read error. The chain has TRBV5-1 and TRBJ2-6; possible D gene TRBD1, 5 bases. Per germline, CDR1 SGHRS and CDR2 YFSETQ. The CDR3 totals 15 residues. The CDR3 DNA follows: TGCGCCGGCAGCCCCCAGGGTGGAGGGGCCAACGTCCTGACTTTC. Translated, it gives CAGSPQGGGANVLTF.